One sample yielded the 5 T cell receptor beta chains listed below, sequenced in a study of CD8+ T cells in alopecia areata. Investigators isolated RNA and reverse transcribed it into cDNA to act as the sequencing template. Profiling relied on immunoSEQ multiplex PCR, and the TCRdb table lists in-frame clones only, not all of them. The sample gives over 15,000 clones, 60% of which show up once; 9% to 15% is in the top ten. Punch biopsies of lesional scalp, plus peripheral blood, were taken from alopecia areata patients. Sequences were obtained from skin. Source of these receptors: a human donor with alopecia areata.

This chain uses TRBV6-5 with TRBJ2-3; D is unresolved. V was shortened by 7 bases and J by 1 base, with 9 bases between the two germline ends. The CDR3 is 13 residues long. CDR1 MNHEY and CDR2 SVGAGI come from the germline V gene. The CDR3 region is CASTQSGTDTQYF. CDR3 sequence (DNA): TGTGCCAGCACCCAGTCGGGCACAGATACGCAGTATTTT.

This clone was seen a few times. J is TRBJ2-3 and V is TRBV14; D may be TRBD1 (5 bases). Trimming removed 3 bases at V and 6 bases at J, with 10 bases between. The length of the CDR3 is 13 residues. Germline CDR1 is SGHDN and CDR2 is FVKESK. CDR3 sequence reads: CASSHLGADTQYF. The CDR3 region has the DNA TGTGCCAGCAGCCACCTAGGGGCTGATACGCAGTATTTT.

This clone was seen only a few times. The gene calls are TRBV28 and TRBJ1-1; D not certain. The germline V gene has CDR1 MDHEN and CDR2 SYDVKM. V lost 5 bases and J lost 4, with 14 bases in between. The CDR3 length is 14 residues. The CDR3 sequence: CASSPLIRSTEAFF. In DNA form, the CDR3 reads TGTGCCAGCAGTCCCCTTATAAGAAGCACTGAAGCTTTCTTT. Combining the CDR3 with reference TRBV28 and TRBJ1-1 gives the whole variable domain DVKVTQSSRYLVKRTGEKVFLECVQDMDHENMFWYRQDPGLGLRLIYFSYDVKMKEKGDIPEGYSVSREKKERFSLILESASTNQTSMYLCASSPLIRSTEAFFGQGTRLTVV.

V usage is TRBV29-1 and J usage is TRBJ1-1; D ambiguous. This CDR3 comprises 11 residues. In germline, CDR1 is SQVTM, CDR2 ANQGSEA. V was trimmed by 3 bases and J by 3 bases, leaving 5 bases between them. The chain's CDR3 is CSVDSYTEAFF. DNA for the CDR3: TGCAGCGTTGATTCGTACACTGAAGCTTTCTTT.

J is TRBJ1-1 and V is TRBV28; D is perhaps TRBD1 (5 bases). The germline V gene has CDR1 MDHEN and CDR2 SYDVKM. Trimming left V 6 bases short and J 3 bases short, with 17 bases between. The CDR3 runs 15 residues. The chain's CDR3 is CASSFGTHDDTEAFF. The CDR3 nucleotides read TGTGCCAGCAGCTTCGGGACGCATGACGACACTGAAGCTTTCTTT. The complete variable domain, with remaining parts taken from reference TRBV28 and TRBJ1-1, reads DVKVTQSSRYLVKRTGEKVFLECVQDMDHENMFWYRQDPGLGLRLIYFSYDVKMKEKGDIPEGYSVSREKKERFSLILESASTNQTSMYLCASSFGTHDDTEAFFGQGTRLTVV.